The clone carrying this T cell receptor beta chain was seen only a few times. The antigen is unknown. The sample comes from a study of T cells in Graves' hyperthyroidism and ophthalmopathy. General observations from the study: Stable hyperthyroidism was separated from ophthalmopathy by a model based on 13 V-J features. Progression to ophthalmopathy was predicted a median of approximately 6.4 months early.

Diagnosis relied on clinical symptoms, serum thyroxine and TRAb, thyroid ultrasound and orbital computed tomography. This CDR3 contains 12 residues. Germline-derived CDR1 and CDR2 are SGHDN and FVKESK. The V gene lost 1 base and the J gene lost 10 bases, with 8 bases spanning the gap. TCR beta CDR3 sequences were amplified from RNA transcripts. The HTBI primer set served for first-round RT-PCR of the TCR CDR3. TCRdb reanalysed the multiplex PCR reads using MiXCR and keeps one entry per CDR3 protein. This sample has some 440,000 distinct CDR3 sequences, with 15% to 19% found just once. The receptor was isolated from a woman aged 18-29 years with Graves' hyperthyroidism. Sequencing input: blood. This sequence joins TRBV14 and TRBJ2-1; D possibly corresponds to TRBD1 (5 bases). CDR3 nucleotides: TGTGCCAGCAGCCAAGTCTCAGGGGAGCAGTTCTTC. Translated: CASSQVSGEQFF. Full variable domain (missing parts from reference TRBV14 and TRBJ2-1): EAGVTQFPSHSVIEKGQTVTLRCDPISGHDNLYWYRRVMGKEIKFLLHFVKESKQDESGMPNNRFLAERTGGTYSTLKVQPAELEDSGVYFCASSQVSGEQFFGPGTRLTVL.